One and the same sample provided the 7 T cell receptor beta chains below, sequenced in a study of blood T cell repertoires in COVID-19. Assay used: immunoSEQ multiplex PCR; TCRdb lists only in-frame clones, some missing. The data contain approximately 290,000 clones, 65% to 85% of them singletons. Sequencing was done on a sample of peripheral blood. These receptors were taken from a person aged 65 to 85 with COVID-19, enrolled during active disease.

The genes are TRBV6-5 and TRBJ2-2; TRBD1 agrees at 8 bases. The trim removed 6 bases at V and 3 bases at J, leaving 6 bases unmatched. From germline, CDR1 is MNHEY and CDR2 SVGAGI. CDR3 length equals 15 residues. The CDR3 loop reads CASSPTGAYTGELFF. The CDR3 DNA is TGTGCCAGCAGCCCGACAGGGGCTTACACCGGGGAGCTGTTTTTT.

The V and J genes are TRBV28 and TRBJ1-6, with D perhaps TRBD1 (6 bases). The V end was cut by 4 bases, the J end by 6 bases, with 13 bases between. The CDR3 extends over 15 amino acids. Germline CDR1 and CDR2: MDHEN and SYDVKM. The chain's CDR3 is CASSSQQGSNSPLHF. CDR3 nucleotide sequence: TGTGCCAGCAGTTCCCAACAGGGAAGTAATTCACCCCTCCACTTT.

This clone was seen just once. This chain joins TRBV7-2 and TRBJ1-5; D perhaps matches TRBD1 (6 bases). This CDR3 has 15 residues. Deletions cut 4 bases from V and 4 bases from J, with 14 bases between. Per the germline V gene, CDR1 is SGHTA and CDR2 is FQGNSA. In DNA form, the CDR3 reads TGTGCCAGCAGCTCTACCGGGACATTTAATCAGCCCCAGCATTTT. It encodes CASSSTGTFNQPQHF.

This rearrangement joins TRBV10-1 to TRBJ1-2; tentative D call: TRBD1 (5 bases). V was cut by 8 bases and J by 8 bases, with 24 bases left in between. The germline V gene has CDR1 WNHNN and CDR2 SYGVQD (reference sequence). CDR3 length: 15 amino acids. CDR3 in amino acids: CASPLGRGRQIGYTF. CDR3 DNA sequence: TGCGCCAGCCCCCTAGGGAGGGGAAGACAGATCGGCTACACCTTC.

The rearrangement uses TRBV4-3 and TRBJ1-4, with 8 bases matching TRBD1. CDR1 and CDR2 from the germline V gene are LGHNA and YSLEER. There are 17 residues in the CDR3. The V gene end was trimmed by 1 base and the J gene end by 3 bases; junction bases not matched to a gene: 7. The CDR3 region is CASSQGTGLMANEKLFF. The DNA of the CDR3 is TGCGCCAGCAGCCAAGGGACAGGGCTCATGGCTAATGAAAAACTGTTTTTT.

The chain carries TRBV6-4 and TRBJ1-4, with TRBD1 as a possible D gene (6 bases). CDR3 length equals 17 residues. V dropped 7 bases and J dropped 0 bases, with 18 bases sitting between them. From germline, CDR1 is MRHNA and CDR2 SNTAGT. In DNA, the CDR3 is TGTGCCAGCACCCCGGACAGATCTTTAGCAACTAATGAAAAACTGTTTTTT. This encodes CASTPDRSLATNEKLFF.

The CDR3 spells CASSDRTLYGYTF. As DNA, the CDR3 is TGTGCCAGCAGTGATAGGACACTCTACGGCTACACCTTC. This chain links TRBV25-1 with TRBJ1-2; D perhaps matches TRBD1 (5 bases). The CDR3 loop spans 13 amino acids. The V end was cut by 3 bases, the J end by 8 bases, with 13 bases between. The germline gives CDR1 MGHDK, CDR2 SYGVNS.